These 14 T cell receptor beta chains originate from one sample sequenced in a study of blood T cell repertoires in COVID-19. TCRdb's copy holds only in-frame clones and misses some; the assay was immunoSEQ multiplex PCR. The sample holds 200,000 to 250,000 clones; 70% to 90% are singletons and the top ten take roughly 12%. Sequences were obtained from peripheral blood. The receptors here all came from a woman between 18 and 30 years old who had recovered from COVID-19.

The rearrangement uses TRBV7-2 and TRBJ1-5, with D perhaps matching TRBD1 (6 bases). The germline V gene has CDR1 SGHTA and CDR2 FQGNSA. Trimming left V 1 base short and J 4 bases short, with 11 bases between. This CDR3 spans 15 amino acids. The CDR3 loop is CASSLVGALNQPQHF. CDR3 nucleotide sequence: TGTGCCAGCAGCTTAGTGGGGGCTTTGAATCAGCCCCAGCATTTT.

J is TRBJ2-2 and V is TRBV5-1; the D is unclear. This CDR3 region has 15 residues. V lost 1 base and J 6 bases, leaving 13 bases between the germline ends. Germline assignment: CDR1 SGHRS and CDR2 YFSETQ. The CDR3 DNA sequence: TGCGCCAGCAGCTTGTTTGCACGGAGCCCCGGGGAGCTGTTTTTT. Residues: CASSLFARSPGELFF.

This clone was counted once. The chain is built from TRBV30 and TRBJ1-6; TRBD1 aligns across 8 bases. With 8 bases clipped from V and 5 bases from J, the junction kept 5 bases outside the gene matches. In germline, CDR1 is GTSNPN, CDR2 SVGIG (reference sequence). This CDR3 spans 13 amino acids. The CDR3 reads CAGGQGNNSPLHF. The CDR3 DNA sequence: TGTGCCGGAGGACAGGGAAATAATTCACCCCTCCACTTT.

This clone was picked up a small number of times. This chain connects TRBV7-3 to TRBJ2-6, with D perhaps matching TRBD1 (5 bases). The CDR3 runs to 16 residues. V was trimmed by 2 bases and J by 2 bases, leaving 10 bases between them. Germline V CDR1 and CDR2: SGHTA, FQGTGA. The CDR3 DNA reads TGTGCCAGCAGCTTAGGGGCAGGGACTGGGGCCAACGTCCTGACTTTC. It codes for CASSLGAGTGANVLTF.

The rearrangement joins TRBV27 to TRBJ1-2; TRBD1 might be the D (6 bases). V lost 5 bases and J lost 4, with 20 bases in between. Germline loops: CDR1 MNHEY, CDR2 SMNVEV (reference sequence). This CDR3 spans 16 amino acids. The chain's CDR3 is CASSPTHYDRIYGYTF. CDR3 DNA: TGTGCCAGCAGTCCTACGCATTATGACAGGATCTATGGCTACACCTTC.

CDR3 DNA sequence: TGTGCCAGCAGCCCTCGGCAGGGGGCGCGGATCGGGGAGCTGTTTTTT. Amino acid sequence: CASSPRQGARIGELFF. The V call is TRBV7-9, the J call TRBJ2-2; TRBD1 agrees at 8 bases. J lost 7 bases, V lost 5 bases, and 12 bases had no gene match. This CDR3 region has 16 residues. Germline V gene lookup returns CDR1 SEHNR and CDR2 FQNEAQ (reference sequence).

The chain couples TRBV7-3 to TRBJ2-2; 8 bases agree with TRBD1. V lost 4 bases to trimming and J lost 3 bases; unmatched junction nucleotides: 4. Germline CDR1 is SGHTA and CDR2 is FQGTGA. The CDR3 consists of 15 residues. As DNA, the CDR3 is TGTGCCAGCAGCTCCCAGGGGGCCGACACCGGGGAGCTGTTTTTT. It specifies CASSSQGADTGELFF.

The rearrangement joins TRBV15 to TRBJ2-6; no clear D gene. The CDR3 contains 15 residues. Germline values: CDR1 LNHNV, CDR2 YYDKDF (reference sequence). V was cut by 1 base and J by 4 bases, with 8 bases left in between. CDR3 amino acids: CATSRGPRGANVLTF. In DNA form, the CDR3 reads TGTGCCACCAGCAGAGGTCCGAGGGGGGCCAACGTCCTGACTTTC.

This clone came up a few times. This rearrangement joins TRBV27 to TRBJ1-1, with a tentative D call TRBD1 (5 bases). This CDR3 has 13 amino acids. V gave up 5 bases and J gave up 6 bases, with 13 bases separating them. Germline assignment: CDR1 MNHEY and CDR2 SMNVEV (reference sequence). The CDR3: CASSELSTAEAFF. Written as DNA, the CDR3 is TGTGCCAGCAGTGAACTTTCGACAGCTGAAGCTTTCTTT.

The CDR3 here is CAISGDRGRSDTQYF. In DNA, the CDR3 is TGTGCCATCAGTGGGGACAGGGGGCGCTCAGATACGCAGTATTTT. The rearrangement uses TRBV10-3 and TRBJ2-3; 12 bases are a match to TRBD1. There are 15 residues in the CDR3. J was trimmed by 4 bases and V by 4 bases; bases with no gene match: 3. CDR1 is ENHRY and CDR2 is SYGVKD in the germline V gene.

This clone has a single count. V is TRBV19 and J is TRBJ1-1; TRBD1 is a possible D gene (5 bases). Trimming left V 3 bases short and J 7 bases short, with 18 bases between. Per the germline V gene, CDR1 is LNHDA and CDR2 is SQIVND (reference sequence). The CDR3 is made up of 15 amino acids. For the CDR3, the DNA is TGTGCCAGTAGTATCCCCTCTGAGGGGAGGAATGAAGCTTTCTTT. Translated: CASSIPSEGRNEAFF.

The rearrangement uses TRBV27 and TRBJ2-7, with 11 bases matching TRBD1. The CDR3 runs 14 residues. V lost 3 bases to trimming and J lost 5 bases; unmatched junction nucleotides: 3. Germline-derived CDR1 and CDR2 are MNHEY and SMNVEV (reference sequence). CDR3 loop: CASSFRTGGHEQYF. Written as DNA, the CDR3 is TGTGCCAGCAGTTTTAGGACAGGGGGCCACGAGCAGTACTTC.

This clone was recorded only once. V gene TRBV10-1 combines with J gene TRBJ2-3; a weak D match, TRBD1 (6 bases). V lost 4 bases, J lost 2 bases, and 7 bases lay in between. Per the germline V gene, CDR1 is WNHNN and CDR2 is SYGVQD (reference sequence). This CDR3 region has 13 residues. CDR3 sequence (DNA): TGCGCCAGCAGTGGGGACAACACAGATACGCAGTATTTT. Residues: CASSGDNTDTQYF.

As regards this clone: Relative to the germline gene, one junction end is altered; a read error may explain this. The V gene is TRBV18, the J gene TRBJ1-6; 10 nucleotides agree with TRBD1. Germline assignment: CDR1 KGHSH and CDR2 LQKENI. This CDR3 has 15 amino acids. The CDR3 nucleotides are TGTGCCAGCTCACCATACGGGACAGGGGATTCAGCCCTCCACTTT. It translates to CASSPYGTGDSALHF.